The clone carrying this TCR beta chain appeared many times. What it recognizes is unknown. This specimen belongs to a study of T cells in Graves' hyperthyroidism and ophthalmopathy. Overall study findings and caveats: Ophthalmopathy, as predicted by the model, came a median around 7 months after the prediction.

Source material for PBMCs was over 7.5 ml fresh peripheral blood. J was trimmed by 4 bases and V by 5 bases; bases with no gene match: 3. Germline V CDR1 and CDR2: GTSNPN, SVGIG (reference sequence). CDR3 length equals 13 residues. There were TCR beta CDR3 regions amplified from RNA transcripts. The HTBI set primed first-round TCR CDR3 RT-PCR. TCRdb re-called the multiplex PCR reads through MiXCR, storing one row per CDR3 protein. The data contain about 370,000 distinct CDR3 sequences, roughly 15% of them singletons. The sequence came from a woman aged 55-75 years with Graves' ophthalmopathy. The sample was blood. This chain uses TRBV30 with TRBJ1-4; the match to TRBD1 covers 8 bases. CDR3 sequence reads: CAWGTGVNEKLFF. The CDR3 DNA reads as TGTGCCTGGGGGACAGGAGTTAATGAAAAACTGTTTTTT.